This T cell receptor beta chain appears in the sequencing data of a study of regulatory and conventional T cells in RAG deficiency. This CDR3 region has 13 residues. Germline CDR1 and CDR2: KGHSH and LQKENI. As to this clone: Its matching antigen is unknown. The junction departs from the called germline gene at one end, perhaps through a read error.

The sorted conventional CD4+ T cells were CD25-low and CD127-high, with genomic DNA sequenced. Broader study findings: Shorter CDR3s in all patient subsets; >75% Treg-Tconv overlap in Omenn. Control T-cell subsets had markedly higher Shannon entropy and lower Simpson indices than RAG-deficient patients.

Assay: immunoSEQ multiplex PCR; the TCRdb copy retains only in-frame clones and omits some. The table has some 30,000 clones, 96% seen once. This sample was shared with a second study, whose subject was regulatory T cells. As reported in that work: The primer mix had 52 TRBV and 13 TRBJ primers. Skewed V and J usage and few unique V-J pairs marked patient repertoires, most in Tregs.

The V gene is TRBV18, the J gene TRBJ2-7, with TRBD1 identical over 8 bases. The sequencing sample was made of CD25- CD4+ T cells sorted from blood. The TCR was taken from a human donor in good health. CDR3 protein: CASSPQGVYEQYF. CDR3 in DNA: TGTGCCAGCTCGCCACAGGGGGTTTACGAGCAGTACTTC.